Shown below are 28 T cell receptor beta chains from a single sample sequenced in a study of shared clonotypes between healthy human individuals. Sequencing used immunoSEQ multiplex PCR; TCRdb keeps in-frame clones, though not all of them. Among roughly 2.5 million clones listed, approximately 94% were seen once. The sample comprised naive CD4+ T cells sorted from blood. Subset here: CD45RA+ positively selected. All receptors come from a young man in good health.

CDR3 nucleotide sequence: TGCGCCAGCAGCCCGGGACAGGGGGCATACCAGCCCCAGCATTTT. Its translation: CASSPGQGAYQPQHF. The chain combines TRBV5-1 with TRBJ1-5; 12 nucleotides agree with TRBD1. Looked up from germline, CDR1 is SGHRS and CDR2 is YFSETQ. The CDR3 runs 15 residues. Unmatched junction bases numbered 6, after V lost 4 bases and J lost 7 bases.

The chain employs TRBV5-1 and TRBJ2-3; D not certain. Germline-derived CDR1 and CDR2 are SGHRS and YFSETQ. The CDR3 has 13 amino acids. Deletions cut 1 base from V and 4 bases from J, with 7 bases between. The DNA of the CDR3 is TGCGCCAGCAGCTTGACGTTCCCAGATACGCAGTATTTT. Translated, it gives CASSLTFPDTQYF.

A single count supports this clone. The rearrangement joins TRBV7-3 to TRBJ2-7; D is unresolved. V lost 5 bases and J lost 1, with 9 bases in between. CDR3 size: 13 residues. Germline V lookup: CDR1 SGHTA, CDR2 FQGTGA. CDR3 sequence (DNA): TGTGCCAGCAGCCTAAGCACGTCCTACGAGCAGTACTTC. This codes for CASSLSTSYEQYF.

The rearrangement links TRBV6-5 to TRBJ2-3, with D perhaps matching TRBD2 (5 bases). The CDR3 is made up of 13 amino acids. Germline V gene sequence: CDR1 MNHEY, CDR2 SVGAGI. Trimming removed 8 bases at V and 5 bases at J, with 14 bases between. The CDR3 loop reads CASGRGREDTQYF. CDR3 bases: TGTGCCAGCGGTCGGGGTCGGGAAGATACGCAGTATTTT.

This chain uses TRBV5-1 with TRBJ2-5; TRBD2 matches at 15 bases. This CDR3 spans 18 amino acids. Germline CDR1 reads SGHRS; CDR2 reads YFSETQ. After removal of 3 bases from V and 4 bases from J, the junction contained 10 bases not matched to a gene. The CDR3 bases are TGCGCCAGCAGCTCAGGGACTAGCGGGGGGAGTGATGGAGAGACCCAGTACTTC. Residues: CASSSGTSGGSDGETQYF.

The chain combines TRBV6-1 with TRBJ1-1; D gene ambiguous. The CDR3 covers 13 residues. Trimming left V 2 bases short and J 4 bases short, with 8 bases between. CDR1 MNHNS and CDR2 SASEGT come from the germline V gene. DNA of the CDR3: TGTGCCAGCAGTGAAATCGGAATCACTGAAGCTTTCTTT. This gives the protein CASSEIGITEAFF.

This chain uses TRBV12-5 with TRBJ1-2; D gene uncertain. The germline gives CDR1 LGHNT, CDR2 FRNRAP. The CDR3 length is 13 residues. The germline V and J ends were trimmed by 6 bases and 13 bases, with 21 bases remaining between them. This CDR3 reads CASGQTRGGILTF. In DNA, the CDR3 is TGTGCTAGTGGCCAAACGCGCGGCGGAATTCTCACCTTC.

The chain links TRBV28 to TRBJ1-2; 7 bases are shared with TRBD1. This CDR3 is 15 amino acids long. Trimming removed 7 bases from V and 2 bases from J; junction bases left unmatched: 10. CDR1 is MDHEN, CDR2 SYDVKM, per germline. Here the CDR3 DNA reads TGTGCCAGCACCCTAGGGGGACAGACCAACTATGGCTACACCTTC. As protein: CASTLGGQTNYGYTF.

V gene TRBV2 combines with J gene TRBJ1-6; 7 bases map to TRBD1. The CDR3 length is 13 residues. CDR1 and CDR2 from the germline V gene are SNHLY and FYNNEI. The junction had 4 bases not matched to a gene; V was cut back by 7 bases and J by 7 bases. CDR3 in DNA: TGTGCCAGCAAACGGGACAGAAATTCACCCCTCCACTTT. Protein product: CASKRDRNSPLHF.

Of note for this clone: At the DNA level, this CDR3 is encoded by other sequences in the same sample as well. The chain combines TRBV6-5 with TRBJ2-2; D might be TRBD2 (5 bases). The CDR3 runs 13 residues. Trimming removed 5 bases at V and 4 bases at J, with 8 bases between. In germline, CDR1 is MNHEY, CDR2 SVGAGI. CDR3 sequence reads: CASSRGTTGELFF. CDR3 bases: TGTGCCAGCAGTCGGGGTACCACCGGGGAGCTGTTTTTT.

This sequence joins TRBV14 and TRBJ1-2; D may be TRBD1 (6 bases). Germline V gene sequence: CDR1 SGHDN, CDR2 FVKESK. The CDR3 loop spans 14 amino acids. V was clipped by 10 bases and J by 5 bases, with 20 bases between them. For the CDR3, the DNA is TGTGCCACTGAGCGGGGGGGGCAGTGGTATGGCTACACCTTC. This translates into CATERGGQWYGYTF.

The chain has TRBV6-5 and TRBJ2-1; TRBD2 aligns across 8 bases. This CDR3 spans 13 amino acids. V lost 5 bases to trimming and J lost 9 bases; unmatched junction nucleotides: 6. Germline V gene sequence: CDR1 MNHEY, CDR2 SVGAGI. The CDR3 loop is CASSTAGGGEQFF. Here the CDR3 DNA reads TGTGCCAGCAGTACAGCCGGGGGGGGTGAGCAGTTCTTC.

The chain has TRBV11-2 and TRBJ2-7, with D perhaps matching TRBD1 or TRBD2 (6 bases each). The CDR3 consists of 14 residues. With 3 bases removed from V and 10 bases from J, the gap between germline ends came to 19 bases. Per the germline V gene, CDR1 is SGHAT and CDR2 is FQNNGV. This CDR3 reads CASSFLGGQPEQYF. Here the CDR3 DNA reads TGTGCCAGCAGCTTCCTAGGGGGGCAACCGGAACAGTACTTC.

The rearrangement joins TRBV11-2 to TRBJ1-3; TRBD1 matches at 8 bases. Germline V gives CDR1 SGHAT, CDR2 FQNNGV. The trim removed 3 bases at V and 4 bases at J, leaving 11 bases unmatched. The CDR3 runs to 17 residues. The DNA of the CDR3 is TGTGCCAGCAGCTTCGCCCGGGGACAGGTGGGAGGAAACACCATATATTTT. Translating gives CASSFARGQVGGNTIYF.

The V and J genes are TRBV19 and TRBJ1-6, with D uncertain. The CDR3 totals 15 residues. V lost 3 bases and J 5 bases, leaving 11 bases between the germline ends. Germline V lookup: CDR1 LNHDA, CDR2 SQIVND (reference sequence). The chain's CDR3 is CASSMMGFDNSPLHF. The CDR3 coding sequence is TGTGCCAGTAGTATGATGGGATTTGATAATTCACCCCTCCACTTT.

With regard to this clone: This specimen includes other DNA sequences encoding the same CDR3. This chain links TRBV5-4 with TRBJ1-2; D perhaps matches TRBD1 (6 bases). V gave up 0 bases and J gave up 5 bases, with 11 bases separating them. This CDR3 has 14 residues. In germline, CDR1 is SGHNT, CDR2 YYREEE (reference sequence). Here the CDR3 reads CASSLGQDLYGYTF. The CDR3 DNA reads as TGTGCCAGCAGCTTGGGACAGGATCTATATGGCTACACCTTC. Filled out from reference TRBV5-4 and TRBJ1-2, the complete variable domain reads ETGVTQSPTHLIKTRGQQVTLRCSSQSGHNTVSWYQQALGQGPQFIFQYYREEENGRGNFPPRFSGLQFPNYSSELNVNALELDDSALYLCASSLGQDLYGYTFGSGTRLTVV.

Here the CDR3 DNA reads TGTGCCAGCAGACTGGACAATCTCTCTGGAAACACCATATATTTT. Its translation is CASRLDNLSGNTIYF. V gene TRBV7-2 combines with J gene TRBJ1-3; D is possibly TRBD1 (5 bases). Germline V gene sequence: CDR1 SGHTA, CDR2 FQGNSA. Trimming removed 6 bases from V and 0 bases from J, with 12 bases in between. The CDR3 loop spans 15 amino acids.

The CDR3: CASSFDRDYEQYF. For the CDR3, the DNA is TGCGCCAGCAGCTTCGACAGAGACTACGAGCAGTACTTC. The V call is TRBV5-1, the J call TRBJ2-7, with a weak D call TRBD1 (5 bases). CDR3 size: 13 residues. Trimming shortened V by 2 bases and J by 3 bases, and 9 bases separated the two germline ends. Germline V lookup: CDR1 SGHRS, CDR2 YFSETQ.

The CDR3 nucleotides read TGTGCCAGCAGGGAACTTACAGGGGGGACAGATACGCAGTATTTT. Translating gives CASRELTGGTDTQYF. The rearrangement joins TRBV6-1 to TRBJ2-3, with TRBD1 matching over 8 bases. The V and J ends lost 6 bases and 3 bases, in that order; junction bases with no gene match: 8. CDR3 length: 15 amino acids. Germline assignment: CDR1 MNHNS and CDR2 SASEGT.

The V call is TRBV28, the J call TRBJ1-3, with 7 positions matching TRBD1. The germline V gene encodes CDR1 MDHEN and CDR2 SYDVKM. The CDR3 is 16 amino acids. The junction had 13 bases not matched to a gene; V was cut back by 7 bases and J by 4 bases. The CDR3 region has the DNA TGTGCCAGCACCGACCCGCGGGGACAGCGCGGAAACACCATATATTTT. This sequence encodes CASTDPRGQRGNTIYF.

V gene TRBV6-4 combines with J gene TRBJ1-2, with TRBD1 identical over 7 bases. Losses at the gene ends were 5 bases for V and 4 bases for J; bases not matched to a gene: 7. The CDR3 length is 14 residues. The germline gives CDR1 MRHNA, CDR2 SNTAGT. DNA for the CDR3: TGTGCCAGCAGTCCCGAAACAGGGGCCTATGGCTACACCTTC. As protein: CASSPETGAYGYTF.

V and J are TRBV5-1 and TRBJ2-5, with 11 bases aligning to TRBD2. Germline V gives CDR1 SGHRS, CDR2 YFSETQ. V was pared by 0 bases and J by 2 bases, with 3 bases of the junction left unmatched. The CDR3 covers 16 residues. The CDR3 bases are TGCGCCAGCAGCTTGGGGACTAGCGGGCTACAAGAGACCCAGTACTTC. It yields the protein CASSLGTSGLQETQYF.

The chain uses TRBV11-3 and TRBJ2-1; weak D call: TRBD2 (5 bases). Looked up from germline, CDR1 is SGHNT and CDR2 is YENEEA. Trimming pared 2 bases from V and 5 bases from J, leaving 10 bases between. The CDR3 runs 14 residues. CDR3 nucleotide sequence: TGTGCCAGCAGCTTAAGGCCGGGGAACAATGAGCAGTTCTTC. Protein: CASSLRPGNNEQFF.

The J gene is TRBJ1-4, the V gene TRBV28; 9 nucleotides line up with TRBD1. Trimming cost V 7 bases and J 7 bases; bases outside gene matches: 7. Germline CDR1 reads MDHEN; CDR2 reads SYDVKM. The CDR3 covers 14 residues. The CDR3: CASTEGQGREKLFF. The CDR3 bases are TGTGCCAGCACCGAGGGACAGGGACGTGAAAAACTGTTTTTT.

The CDR3, as DNA: TGTGCCAGCAGGGAGGGAATTGGGGGTAGTCAGCCCCAGCATTTT. This sequence encodes CASREGIGGSQPQHF. The chain has TRBV6-1 and TRBJ1-5, with D perhaps matching TRBD1 (5 bases). Germline V gives CDR1 MNHNS, CDR2 SASEGT. Trimming removed 6 bases from V and 6 bases from J, with 18 bases in between. The CDR3 covers 15 residues.

The V and J genes are TRBV5-1 and TRBJ2-1; D remains unclear. The V gene lost 9 bases and the J gene lost 4 bases, with 14 bases spanning the gap. This CDR3 region has 13 residues. Germline V gene data show CDR1 as SGHRS and CDR2 as YFSETQ. DNA of the CDR3: TGCGCCACCCGCCTTAGAGAGTACAATGAGCAGTTCTTC. Its translation: CATRLREYNEQFF.

The CDR3, as DNA: TGTGCCAGTAGTATGCCCCCTTTAGGACAGGGGGCTGGGGCTTTCTTT. Encoded protein: CASSMPPLGQGAGAFF. This chain links TRBV19 with TRBJ1-1, with TRBD1 matching 11 bases. Per germline, CDR1 LNHDA and CDR2 SQIVND (reference sequence). Unmatched junction bases numbered 14, after V lost 3 bases and J lost 11 bases. There are 16 residues in the CDR3.

The V call is TRBV6-6, the J call TRBJ2-5, with D hard to call. The V end was cut by 5 bases, the J end by 5 bases, with 12 bases between. The CDR3 sequence is 13 residues long. Germline values: CDR1 MNHNY, CDR2 SVGAGI (reference sequence). The CDR3 coding sequence is TGTGCCAGCAGTCACAACGAGAGGGAGACCCAGTACTTC. It specifies CASSHNERETQYF.